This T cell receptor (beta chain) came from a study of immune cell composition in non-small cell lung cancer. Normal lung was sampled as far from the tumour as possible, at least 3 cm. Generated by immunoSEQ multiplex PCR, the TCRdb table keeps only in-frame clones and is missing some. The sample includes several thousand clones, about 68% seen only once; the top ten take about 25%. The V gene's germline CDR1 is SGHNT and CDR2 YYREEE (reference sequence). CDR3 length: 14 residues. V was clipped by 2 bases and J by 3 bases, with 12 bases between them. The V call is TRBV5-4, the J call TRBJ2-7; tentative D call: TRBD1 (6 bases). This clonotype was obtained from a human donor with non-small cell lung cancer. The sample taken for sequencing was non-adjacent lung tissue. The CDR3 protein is CASSLQGKVYEQYF. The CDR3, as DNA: TGTGCCAGCAGCTTACAGGGTAAGGTCTACGAGCAGTACTTC.